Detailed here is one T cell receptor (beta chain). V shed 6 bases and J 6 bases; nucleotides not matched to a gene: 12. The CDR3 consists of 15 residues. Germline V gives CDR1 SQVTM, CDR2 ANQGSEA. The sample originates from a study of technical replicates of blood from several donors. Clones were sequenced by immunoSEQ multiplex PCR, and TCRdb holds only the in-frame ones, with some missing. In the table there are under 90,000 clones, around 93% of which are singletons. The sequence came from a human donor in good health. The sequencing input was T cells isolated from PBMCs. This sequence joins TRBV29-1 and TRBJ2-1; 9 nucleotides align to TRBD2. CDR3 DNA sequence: TGCAGCGTGCTGAGCATGGCTAGCGGGACCAATGAGCAGTTCTTC. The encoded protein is CSVLSMASGTNEQFF.